The T cell receptor beta chain described here comes from a study of blood T cell repertoires in COVID-19. Overall study context: T cells, B-cell-depleted T cells, or PBMCs provided the cDNA or gDNA that served as material.

How the authors handled the data: Estimates of nucleated cell counts were drawn from the amplification of reference gene primers. Data came from immunoSEQ multiplex PCR; TCRdb stores just in-frame clones and leaves some out. V and J calls and clone size are given by that table; D and trimming were obtained from the DNA. Here the sample spans about 130,000 clones, roughly three quarters being singletons. This clone came up many times. The CDR3 runs 15 residues. Germline CDR1 SGHKS, CDR2 YYEKEE (reference sequence). The V end was cut by 4 bases, the J end by 5 bases, with 17 bases between. The clonotype comes from a woman in her 70s with acute or convalescent COVID-19. The rearrangement links TRBV5-5 to TRBJ2-3, with D perhaps TRBD1 (5 bases). Sequenced input: peripheral blood. CDR3 region: CASSLGQGLRDTQYF. CDR3 nucleotide sequence: TGTGCCAGCAGCCTGGGGCAGGGCCTTAGAGATACGCAGTATTTT.